One sample yielded the 17 T cell receptor beta chains listed below, sequenced in a study of cytomegalovirus exposure and HLA in healthy donors. The PCR employed 60 Vbeta primers together with 13 Jbeta primers. The method was immunoSEQ multiplex PCR; TCRdb's version includes in-frame clones alone and lacks a portion of them. The data show 150,000 to 200,000 clones, just under 80% seen once. The sample comprised PBMCs. The receptor source for this set is a woman aged 40 to 55 in good health and CMV-seropositive.

J is TRBJ2-3 and V is TRBV9; maybe TRBD1 (5 bases). V was clipped by 4 bases and J by 6 bases, with 9 bases between them. Germline V lookup: CDR1 SGDLS, CDR2 YYNGEE. This CDR3 is 12 amino acids long. In DNA form, the CDR3 reads TGTGCCAGCAGCCCTTCAGGGGATACGCAGTATTTT. Protein: CASSPSGDTQYF.

The V and J genes are TRBV5-6 and TRBJ2-1; 7 nucleotides agree with TRBD1. Germline CDR1 is SGHDT and CDR2 is YYEEEE. The CDR3 is 16 amino acids. V gave up 3 bases and J gave up 3 bases; unmatched junction bases: 9. The CDR3 region is CASSSLTGANYNEQFF. DNA of the CDR3: TGTGCCAGCAGCTCTCTCACAGGGGCCAACTACAATGAGCAGTTCTTC.

This chain connects TRBV7-2 to TRBJ1-5, with a weak D call TRBD1 (5 bases). The V end was cut by 6 bases, the J end by 0 bases, with 18 bases between. The CDR3 runs to 17 residues. Germline V gene data show CDR1 as SGHTA and CDR2 as FQGNSA. Here the CDR3 DNA reads TGTGCCAGCAGTCAGACCTCGGGGGGAAATAGCAATCAGCCCCAGCATTTT. Translation: CASSQTSGGNSNQPQHF.

V usage is TRBV7-9 and J usage is TRBJ2-7; 8 bases align to TRBD1. The ends lost 1 base at V and 6 bases at J; junction bases unmatched: 5. The V gene's germline CDR1 is SEHNR and CDR2 FQNEAQ (reference sequence). This CDR3 has 14 amino acids. CDR3 protein: CASSLGTGSVEQYF. Here the CDR3 DNA reads TGTGCCAGCAGCTTAGGGACAGGGTCGGTCGAGCAGTACTTC.

The chain uses TRBV2 and TRBJ2-4; D perhaps matches TRBD2 (6 bases). This CDR3 is 13 amino acids long. Germline loops: CDR1 SNHLY, CDR2 FYNNEI. The V end was cut by 8 bases, the J end by 1 base, with 9 bases between. The chain's CDR3 is CASAGLAKNIQYF. The CDR3 DNA reads as TGTGCCAGCGCGGGGTTGGCCAAAAACATTCAGTACTTC.

This sequence joins TRBV5-4 and TRBJ2-7; TRBD2 matches 9 bases. CDR1 and CDR2 from the germline V gene are SGHNT and YYREEE (reference sequence). This CDR3 has 15 amino acids. V was clipped by 0 bases and J by 6 bases; unmatched bases: 7. CDR3 DNA: TGTGCCAGCAGCTTGGGATTAGCGGGGGCCGGCGAGCAGTACTTC. This sequence encodes CASSLGLAGAGEQYF.

The chain recombines TRBV2 with TRBJ2-5, with D uncertain. CDR1 and CDR2 from the germline V gene are SNHLY and FYNNEI. Trimming took off 4 bases at V and 1 base at J, with 4 bases between the two ends. The CDR3 covers 12 residues. CDR3 residues: CASSVLQETQYF. CDR3 sequence (DNA): TGTGCCAGCAGTGTCCTCCAAGAGACCCAGTACTTC.

The table lists this clone with a few counts. The rearrangement joins TRBV28 to TRBJ1-1; 8 nucleotides match TRBD1. V lost 3 bases, J lost 3 bases, and 3 bases stayed unmatched. The CDR3 is made up of 14 amino acids. Germline CDR1 is MDHEN and CDR2 is SYDVKM. The CDR3 sequence is CASSLNRGYTEAFF. The CDR3, as DNA: TGTGCCAGCAGTTTGAACAGGGGGTACACTGAAGCTTTCTTT.

J is TRBJ1-1 and V is TRBV27; 8 nucleotides align to TRBD1. The CDR3 loop spans 14 amino acids. Germline assignment: CDR1 MNHEY and CDR2 SMNVEV (reference sequence). The V segment lost 3 bases and the J segment 1 base; nucleotides outside the gene matches: 1. The CDR3 DNA is TGTGCCAGCAGTTTTGGGACAGGGAACACTGAAGCTTTCTTT. Translated, it gives CASSFGTGNTEAFF.

The V call is TRBV5-4, the J call TRBJ1-1; a weak D match, TRBD1 (6 bases). CDR1 and CDR2 from the germline V gene are SGHNT and YYREEE (reference sequence). The germline V and J ends were trimmed by 4 bases and 1 base, with 17 bases remaining between them. This CDR3 is 16 amino acids long. The CDR3, as DNA: TGTGCCAGCAGCAGCCAACAGGGAATGGGGAACACTGAAGCTTTCTTT. This translates into CASSSQQGMGNTEAFF.

This clone was recorded only once. The chain recombines TRBV30 with TRBJ2-4, with D possibly being TRBD2 (5 bases). The CDR3 extends over 15 amino acids. Trimming took 3 bases from V and 0 from J, leaving 12 bases between them. CDR1 and CDR2 from the germline V gene are GTSNPN and SVGIG (reference sequence). CDR3 sequence: CAWSLLGLAKNIQYF. The CDR3 DNA is TGTGCCTGGAGCCTTCTTGGACTAGCCAAAAACATTCAGTACTTC.

This clone appeared a single time. The J gene is TRBJ2-5, the V gene TRBV5-4, with D possibly TRBD1 on 6 matching bases. Trimming left V 3 bases short and J 0 bases short, with 6 bases between. Per germline, CDR1 SGHNT and CDR2 YYREEE (reference sequence). The CDR3 consists of 13 residues. The CDR3 loop is CASSWDNQETQYF. CDR3 DNA sequence: TGTGCCAGCAGCTGGGACAACCAAGAGACCCAGTACTTC.

This chain joins TRBV28 and TRBJ1-2; D possibly corresponds to TRBD1 (6 bases). CDR1 is MDHEN, CDR2 SYDVKM, per germline. The germline V and J ends were trimmed by 0 bases and 4 bases, with 6 bases remaining between them. The CDR3 loop spans 13 amino acids. This CDR3 is CASSLWDSYGYTF. DNA of the CDR3: TGTGCCAGCAGTTTATGGGACAGCTATGGCTACACCTTC.

The rearrangement uses TRBV7-3 and TRBJ2-1, with 7 bases lining up with TRBD1. Germline CDR1 SGHTA, CDR2 FQGTGA. The CDR3 contains 15 residues. Losses at the gene ends were 3 bases for V and 2 bases for J; bases not matched to a gene: 4. The CDR3 DNA reads as TGTGCCAGCAGCTTTACAGGGGACACCTACAATGAGCAGTTCTTC. Its translation: CASSFTGDTYNEQFF.

The rearrangement joins TRBV25-1 to TRBJ2-2; D call uncertain. CDR3 size: 17 residues. The V gene lost 1 base and the J gene lost 0 bases, with 12 bases spanning the gap. CDR1 and CDR2 (germline): MGHDK, SYGVNS. The CDR3 spells CASSEFFGDSNTGELFF. The CDR3 DNA reads as TGTGCCAGCAGTGAATTTTTCGGCGACTCGAACACCGGGGAGCTGTTTTTT.

The rearrangement joins TRBV5-6 to TRBJ1-4, with 8 bases identical to TRBD1. With V trimmed by 4 bases and J by 5 bases, 7 bases remained unmatched. The length of the CDR3 is 15 residues. Germline CDR1 is SGHDT and CDR2 is YYEEEE. CDR3 loop: CASSGRTGRNEKLFF. The CDR3 bases are TGTGCCAGCAGCGGGAGGACAGGGAGAAATGAAAAACTGTTTTTT.

This clone was seen once. Other nucleotide sequences from this sample produce the same CDR3. This chain joins TRBV14 and TRBJ2-5; D is unclear. Germline loops: CDR1 SGHDN, CDR2 FVKESK. CDR3 length: 11 residues. Trimming shortened V by 2 bases and J by 5 bases, and 3 bases separated the two germline ends. CDR3 nucleotide sequence: TGTGCCAGCAGCCAACGGGAGACCCAGTACTTC. Protein product: CASSQRETQYF.